This TCR beta chain was recorded in a study of beta chain features in type 1 diabetes. The CDR3 is 14 amino acids. V lost 4 bases and J 0 bases, leaving 10 bases between the germline ends. Germline CDR1 is SEHNR and CDR2 is FQNEAQ (reference sequence). Findings and caveats of the study: Sequencing the cDNA could make cells with high TCR expression show up more than they should.

The sequenced template was cDNA made from the entire isolated RNA. Profiling relied on immunoSEQ multiplex PCR, and the TCRdb table lists in-frame clones only, not all of them. The sample includes 400,000 to 600,000 clones, 25% to 35% of them seen just once. This clone was observed a handful of times. Its antigen is unidentified. The chain is built from TRBV7-9 and TRBJ2-7; D is undetermined. Sequencing used naive CD4+ T cells from blood. The receptor was isolated from a man aged 18 to 30 in good health. CDR3 coding DNA: TGTGCCAGCAGCTCAACGGCAAGCTCCTACGAGCAGTACTTC. This sequence encodes CASSSTASSYEQYF.